Presented here are 21 T cell receptor beta chains from one specimen sequenced in a study of blood T cell repertoires in COVID-19. The protocol was immunoSEQ multiplex PCR, while the TCRdb copy is restricted to in-frame clones and leaves out a portion. This table holds approximately 230,000 clones, around four fifths found once. The sequenced sample was peripheral blood. Every receptor here comes from a man older than 75 with acute or convalescent COVID-19.

This clone has a single count. The V call is TRBV7-2, the J call TRBJ1-1; no reliable D call. Germline values: CDR1 SGHTA, CDR2 FQGNSA. The ends were cut back, 3 bases at V and 0 bases at J, with 8 bases in the middle. The CDR3 sequence is 14 residues long. DNA for the CDR3: TGTGCCAGCAGCTTGGTGGGCATGAACACTGAAGCTTTCTTT. It encodes CASSLVGMNTEAFF. The complete variable domain, with remaining parts taken from reference TRBV7-2 and TRBJ1-1, reads GAGVSQSPSNKVTEKGKDVELRCDPISGHTALYWYRQSLGQGLEFLIYFQGNSAPDKSGLPSDRFSAERTGGSVSTLTIQRTQQEDSAVYLCASSLVGMNTEAFFGQGTRLTVV.

The CDR3 spells CASSLGEGGYTF. The CDR3 DNA is TGCGCCAGCAGCTTGGGGGAGGGCGGCTACACCTTC. This rearrangement joins TRBV5-1 to TRBJ1-2; D is unresolved. Per the germline V gene, CDR1 is SGHRS and CDR2 is YFSETQ. This CDR3 contains 12 residues. With 0 bases removed from V and 8 bases from J, the gap between germline ends came to 8 bases.

The rearrangement links TRBV24-1 to TRBJ2-7, with 7 nucleotides matching TRBD1. The CDR3 consists of 16 residues. Germline CDR1 KGHDR, CDR2 SFDVKD. With V trimmed by 3 bases and J by 5 bases, 12 bases remained unmatched. CDR3 DNA: TGTGCCACCAGTGATCGGGGCAGGGGGACCTTAGACGAGCAGTACTTC. It encodes CATSDRGRGTLDEQYF.

V and J are TRBV28 and TRBJ2-2; no firm D call. Germline CDR1 MDHEN, CDR2 SYDVKM. V lost 2 bases to trimming and J lost 6 bases, with 7 bases between them. This CDR3 comprises 13 residues. CDR3 protein: CASSLIASGELFF. In nucleotides, the CDR3 is TGTGCCAGCAGTTTAATCGCGTCCGGGGAGCTGTTTTTT.

The rearrangement joins TRBV9 to TRBJ2-7, with D possibly matching TRBD1 (6 bases). V was shortened by 4 bases and J by 6 bases, with 23 bases between the two germline ends. The CDR3 extends over 16 amino acids. Per the germline V gene, CDR1 is SGDLS and CDR2 is YYNGEE. The CDR3 here is CASSPSYYREISEQYF. The CDR3 bases are TGTGCCAGCAGCCCATCCTACTACAGGGAAATTAGCGAGCAGTACTTC.

The chain employs TRBV6-5 and TRBJ2-5; perhaps TRBD1 as D (5 bases). This CDR3 has 14 amino acids. V lost 6 bases, J lost 5 bases, and 16 bases lay in between. Germline assignment: CDR1 MNHEY and CDR2 SVGAGI. CDR3 nucleotides: TGTGCCAGCAGCCCGACAGTGAATTCGGAGACCCAGTACTTC. The encoded protein is CASSPTVNSETQYF.

This clone was detected only once. An end of the junction differs from the germline gene, which may be a read error. This chain joins TRBV3-1 (or the pseudogene TRBV3-2) and TRBJ2-1, with 7 nucleotides matching TRBD2. The CDR3 runs to 13 residues. From germline, CDR1 is LGHDT and CDR2 YNNKEL (reference sequence). CDR3 in amino acids: CASSQNPGTKVVF. As DNA, the CDR3 is TGTGCCAGCAGCCAGAATCCGGGGACTAAAGTTGTCTTC.

The V gene is TRBV7-9, the J gene TRBJ2-3, with 8 positions matching TRBD2. Trimming removed 5 bases from V and 3 bases from J; junction bases left unmatched: 7. Germline loops: CDR1 SEHNR, CDR2 FQNEAQ (reference sequence). The CDR3 has 15 amino acids. The CDR3 sequence: CASSLRGGLTDTQYF. CDR3 DNA sequence: TGTGCCAGCAGCCTCCGGGGGGGGCTTACAGATACGCAGTATTTT.

This rearrangement joins TRBV28 to TRBJ2-3; 11 bases are shared with TRBD2. Germline V gives CDR1 MDHEN, CDR2 SYDVKM. The V segment lost 4 bases and the J segment 5 bases; nucleotides outside the gene matches: 11. This CDR3 region has 17 residues. As DNA, the CDR3 is TGTGCCAGCAGTTCCGGATCTAGCGGGAGGAGAGAAGATACGCAGTATTTT. Translating gives CASSSGSSGRREDTQYF.

The chain is built from TRBV7-9 and TRBJ1-5; D unresolved. This CDR3 contains 13 residues. Trimming removed 5 bases from V and 1 base from J, with 6 bases in between. Germline CDR1 reads SEHNR; CDR2 reads FQNEAQ (reference sequence). In nucleotides, the CDR3 is TGTGCCAGCAGCATAATGAGCAATCAGCCCCAGCATTTT. Translated, it gives CASSIMSNQPQHF.

The chain joins TRBV30 to TRBJ1-5; maybe TRBD1 (5 bases). The germline V gene encodes CDR1 GTSNPN and CDR2 SVGIG (reference sequence). The V gene lost 3 bases and the J gene lost 3 bases, with 9 bases spanning the gap. This CDR3 comprises 13 residues. The chain's CDR3 is CAWSAGINQPQHF. CDR3 DNA sequence: TGTGCCTGGAGCGCAGGGATCAATCAGCCCCAGCATTTT. The full variable domain, in which reference TRBV30 and TRBJ1-5 provide the parts outside the CDR3, is SQTIHQWPATLVQPVGSPLSLECTVEGTSNPNLYWYRQAAGRGLQLLFYSVGIGQISSEVPQNLSASRPQDRQFILSSKKLLLSDSGFYLCAWSAGINQPQHFGDGTRLSIL.

The chain is built from TRBV10-1 and TRBJ2-5, with 7 nucleotides matching TRBD2. From germline, CDR1 is WNHNN and CDR2 SYGVQD (reference sequence). The CDR3 extends over 14 amino acids. The J segment lost 7 bases and the V segment lost 2 bases, leaving 7 bases of the junction unmatched. The CDR3 spells CASSEGTTATTQYF. CDR3 DNA sequence: TGCGCCAGCAGTGAGGGGACTACGGCAACGACCCAGTACTTC.

The chain is built from TRBV7-6 and TRBJ1-5; D is perhaps TRBD1 (6 bases). The V gene lost 3 bases and the J gene lost 3 bases, with 18 bases spanning the gap. The CDR3 totals 17 residues. Germline lookup yields CDR1 SGHVS and CDR2 FNYEAQ. CDR3 nucleotide sequence: TGTGCCAGCAGCTTGTTGGGGACCGGACAGCCCAATCAGCCCCAGCATTTT. As protein: CASSLLGTGQPNQPQHF.

This clone turned up a few times. The chain uses TRBV28 and TRBJ2-7, with D tentatively TRBD1 (6 bases). Germline assignment: CDR1 MDHEN and CDR2 SYDVKM. The CDR3 consists of 14 residues. V was shortened by 4 bases and J by 2 bases, with 12 bases between the two germline ends. The CDR3 spells CASSSGQIPYEQYF. CDR3 sequence (DNA): TGTGCCAGCAGTTCCGGACAGATACCCTACGAGCAGTACTTC. Full variable domain (rest looked up from reference TRBV28 and TRBJ2-7): DVKVTQSSRYLVKRTGEKVFLECVQDMDHENMFWYRQDPGLGLRLIYFSYDVKMKEKGDIPEGYSVSREKKERFSLILESASTNQTSMYLCASSSGQIPYEQYFGPGTRLTVT.

J is TRBJ2-7 and V is TRBV27, with 7 bases aligning to TRBD2. This CDR3 has 13 amino acids. V gave up 10 bases and J gave up 0 bases; unmatched junction bases: 6. Germline V gene sequence: CDR1 MNHEY, CDR2 SMNVEV (reference sequence). The CDR3 loop reads CATGRKSSYEQYF. The DNA for the CDR3 is TGTGCCACCGGGAGGAAAAGCTCCTACGAGCAGTACTTC.

The rearrangement links TRBV24-1 to TRBJ2-1; D may be TRBD2 (6 bases). Germline V lookup: CDR1 KGHDR, CDR2 SFDVKD. This CDR3 comprises 16 residues. Trimming pared 2 bases from V and 0 bases from J, leaving 10 bases between. The CDR3 loop is CATSDSAGRSYNEQFF. CDR3 nucleotide sequence: TGTGCCACCAGTGATTCAGCGGGCCGCTCCTACAATGAGCAGTTCTTC.

This clone has a handful of counts. This chain uses TRBV3-1 (or the pseudogene TRBV3-2) with TRBJ1-1; 8 nucleotides line up with TRBD1. CDR3 length: 14 amino acids. V was pared by 4 bases and J by 4 bases, with 5 bases of the junction left unmatched. Per the germline V gene, CDR1 is LGHDT and CDR2 is YNNKEL (reference sequence). This CDR3 reads CASSPGQGGTEAFF. The CDR3 DNA reads as TGTGCCAGCAGCCCAGGACAGGGAGGCACTGAAGCTTTCTTT.

This chain connects TRBV2 to TRBJ2-7; weak D call: TRBD1 (6 bases). CDR3 size: 13 residues. CDR1 SNHLY and CDR2 FYNNEI come from the germline V gene. Trimming pared 6 bases from V and 3 bases from J, leaving 12 bases between. The CDR3 here is CASRKDRIYEQYF. In DNA, the CDR3 is TGTGCCAGCAGAAAGGACAGAATCTACGAGCAGTACTTC.

Only one count was recorded for this clone. The V call is TRBV6-5, the J call TRBJ2-3; D possibly corresponds to TRBD1 (5 bases). This CDR3 is 15 amino acids long. Trimming left V 4 bases short and J 5 bases short, with 16 bases between. CDR1 MNHEY and CDR2 SVGAGI come from the germline V gene. DNA of the CDR3: TGTGCCAGCAGTTCCCCAGGGTCTGTTAAAGATACGCAGTATTTT. It codes for CASSSPGSVKDTQYF.

The J gene is TRBJ2-1, the V gene TRBV7-8; D possibly corresponds to TRBD2 (5 bases). The CDR3 runs 17 residues. Trimming stripped 5 bases from V and 0 bases from J, with 17 bases between. Germline CDR1 reads SGHVS; CDR2 reads FQNEAQ. This CDR3 reads CASSREIGESSYNEQFF. The DNA of the CDR3 is TGTGCCAGCAGCCGAGAAATCGGGGAGAGCTCCTACAATGAGCAGTTCTTC.

The J gene is TRBJ1-5, the V gene TRBV2, with 7 bases fitting TRBD1. V shed 3 bases and J 9 bases; nucleotides not matched to a gene: 11. The CDR3 is made up of 15 amino acids. The germline CDR1 and CDR2 sequences are SNHLY and FYNNEI. CDR3 residues: CASSEAGAQGGPQHF. The CDR3 nucleotides read TGTGCCAGCAGTGAGGCAGGGGCCCAGGGGGGGCCCCAGCATTTT.